This T cell receptor (beta chain) was documented in a study of blood T cells in healthy people across ages. The CDR3 consists of 13 residues. The V end was cut by 3 bases, the J end by 0 bases, with 5 bases between. CDR1 and CDR2 from the germline V gene are KGHSH and LQKENI. Primers used in a second PCR of roughly 6 to 12 cycles were a sample-barcoded 5' primer and a J-beta primer mix. TCRdb passed the 5' RACE reads through MiXCR, listing each CDR3 protein once. The sample carries 800,000 or so distinct CDR3 sequences, around half recorded once. This sequence originates from a man of 80 years or more in good health. V gene TRBV18 combines with J gene TRBJ1-1; the D is unclear. Source material: blood. The CDR3 region is CASSPRVNTEAFF. In DNA form, the CDR3 reads TGTGCCAGCTCACCCCGAGTGAACACTGAAGCTTTCTTT.